This T cell receptor beta chain derives from a study of Graves' ophthalmopathy and Graves' hyperthyroidism. Findings of the study overall: The 13-signature model separated ophthalmopathy from stable hyperthyroidism at 85% to 90% sensitivity and roughly 83% specificity. Clonotypes were expanded in thyroid at above 0.001 frequency, and most also appeared in blood.

CDR3 regions of TCR beta were amplified from RNA transcripts. The workflow started with a first-round RT-PCR run with HTBI primers and then moved on to a second-round multiplex PCR. Each CDR3 protein gets one entry after TCRdb re-called the multiplex PCR reads with MiXCR. This sample has 300,000 to 400,000 distinct CDR3 sequences, with around a sixth found just once. Germline CDR1 is MNHEY and CDR2 is SVGAGI. Trimming took 2 bases from V and 4 from J; bases not matched to a gene: 3. CDR3 size: 14 residues. This clonotype was seen at least ten times. Its antigen is unidentified. Ineligible for inclusion were patients with other autoimmune diseases, uncontrolled infections, pregnancy or lactation. The diagnosis was founded upon clinical symptoms, serum thyroxine, TRAb, thyroid ultrasound and orbital computed tomography.

This chain joins TRBV6-5 and TRBJ2-5, with TRBD2 identical over 8 bases. This clonotype was sampled from an adult man with Graves' ophthalmopathy. The specimen was peripheral blood. The DNA of the CDR3 is TGTGCCAGCAGTTACGGCGGGGGGCGAGAGACCCAGTACTTC. Its translation is CASSYGGGRETQYF.